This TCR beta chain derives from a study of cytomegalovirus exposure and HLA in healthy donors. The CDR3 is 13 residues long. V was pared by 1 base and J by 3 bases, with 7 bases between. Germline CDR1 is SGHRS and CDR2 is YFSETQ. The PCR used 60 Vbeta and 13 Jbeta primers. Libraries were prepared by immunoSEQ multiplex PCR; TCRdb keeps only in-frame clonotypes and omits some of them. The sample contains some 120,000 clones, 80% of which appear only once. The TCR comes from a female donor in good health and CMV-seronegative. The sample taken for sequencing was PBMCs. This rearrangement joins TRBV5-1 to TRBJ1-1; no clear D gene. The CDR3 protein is CASSLSTDTEAFF. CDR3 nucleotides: TGCGCCAGCAGCTTGTCAACAGACACTGAAGCTTTCTTT.